Below are 32 T cell receptor beta chains sequenced from a single sample in a study of regulatory dendritic cells for organ transplantation. The table came from immunoSEQ multiplex PCR; TCRdb's copy has only in-frame clones and leaves some out. The table lists around 8,000 clones, about 70% of them singletons. Allogeneic regulatory or mature dendritic cells were co-cultured for roughly five days with CFSE-labeled sorted T cells at 1:10. Antigen specificity for these receptors is unknown. The sequencing sample was made of memory CD4+ T cells from blood cultured with dendritic cells. Noted subset: CD45RO+ memory T cells. These receptors were taken from a human donor in good health.

The chain has TRBV4-3 and TRBJ2-7; D unresolved. From germline, CDR1 is LGHNA and CDR2 YSLEER. V was clipped by 2 bases and J by 1 base, with 12 bases between them. The CDR3 contains 15 residues. CDR3 residues: CASSQLIPGSYEQYF. The CDR3 DNA follows: TGCGCCAGCAGCCAACTCATCCCAGGATCCTACGAGCAGTACTTC.

The chain is built from TRBV7-9 and TRBJ1-4; 7 nucleotides match TRBD1. CDR3 length equals 16 residues. Germline lookup yields CDR1 SEHNR and CDR2 FQNEAQ (reference sequence). V lost 7 bases, J lost 5 bases, and 13 bases stayed unmatched. CDR3 in amino acids: CASTPGGGTDNEKLFF. Written as DNA, the CDR3 is TGTGCCAGCACCCCTGGCGGAGGGACAGACAATGAAAAACTGTTTTTT.

The chain is built from TRBV9 and TRBJ1-2, with D possibly TRBD1 on 6 matching bases. Trimming pared 0 bases from V and 8 bases from J, leaving 14 bases between. The CDR3 runs 14 residues. Germline CDR1 is SGDLS and CDR2 is YYNGEE. The CDR3 region is CASSVGHRDEGYTF. Written as DNA, the CDR3 is TGTGCCAGCAGCGTAGGTCACAGGGATGAAGGCTACACCTTC.

The V call is TRBV18, the J call TRBJ1-4, with 7 bases fitting TRBD1. Germline V gives CDR1 KGHSH, CDR2 LQKENI. The CDR3 loop spans 17 amino acids. After removal of 6 bases from V and 0 bases from J, the junction contained 10 bases not matched to a gene. DNA of the CDR3: TGTGCCAGCTCTAACAGGGGTCTCGGAGCAACTAATGAAAAACTGTTTTTT. Translated, it gives CASSNRGLGATNEKLFF.

CDR3 in DNA: TGTGCCAGCAGTGCCTTCGGACAGACAAAAGCTTTCTTT. Residues: CASSAFGQTKAFF. The chain employs TRBV27 and TRBJ1-1; the D gene is possibly TRBD1 (6 bases). Germline-derived CDR1 and CDR2 are MNHEY and SMNVEV (reference sequence). The V end was cut by 5 bases, the J end by 9 bases, with 16 bases between. The CDR3 extends over 13 amino acids.

This clone was found a few times. The rearrangement joins TRBV5-1 to TRBJ2-7; 11 nucleotides align to TRBD1. V lost 0 bases to trimming and J lost 6 bases; unmatched junction nucleotides: 5. This CDR3 spans 15 amino acids. The germline gives CDR1 SGHRS, CDR2 YFSETQ. CDR3 protein: CASSLVGTGGSEQYF. The CDR3 region has the DNA TGCGCCAGCAGCTTGGTTGGGACAGGGGGAAGCGAGCAGTACTTC.

The gene calls are TRBV11-2 and TRBJ2-3; 10 positions agree with TRBD1. The junction had 5 bases not matched to a gene; V was cut back by 0 bases and J by 5 bases. Germline loops: CDR1 SGHAT, CDR2 FQNNGV. The CDR3 runs to 16 residues. In nucleotides, the CDR3 is TGTGCCAGCAGCTTAGAACAGACAGGGGGCAAAGATACGCAGTATTTT. It specifies CASSLEQTGGKDTQYF. Together with reference TRBV11-2 and TRBJ2-3, the CDR3 gives the full variable domain: EAGVAQSPRYKIIEKRQSVAFWCNPISGHATLYWYQQILGQGPKLLIQFQNNGVVDDSQLPKDRFSAERLKGVDSTLKIQPAKLEDSAVYLCASSLEQTGGKDTQYFGPGTRLTVL.

The CDR3 DNA sequence: TGTGCCAGCAGCTTGGCGGGGTGGGAGACCCAGTACTTC. It specifies CASSLAGWETQYF. J is TRBJ2-5 and V is TRBV5-4; D is perhaps TRBD2 (5 bases). CDR1 SGHNT and CDR2 YYREEE come from the germline V gene (reference sequence). This CDR3 region has 13 residues. Trimming pared 0 bases from V and 5 bases from J, leaving 8 bases between.

J is TRBJ2-7 and V is TRBV6-5; D perhaps matches TRBD1 (7 bases). This CDR3 region has 14 residues. V lost 2 bases and J 4 bases, leaving 12 bases between the germline ends. The germline V gene encodes CDR1 MNHEY and CDR2 SVGAGI. CDR3 protein: CASSYGQGGYEQYF. The DNA of the CDR3 is TGTGCCAGCAGTTACGGGCAGGGGGGATACGAGCAGTACTTC.

This clone was counted a few times. V usage is TRBV10-3 and J usage is TRBJ1-1; TRBD1 matches at 7 bases. V was clipped by 11 bases and J by 6 bases; unmatched bases: 9. Germline lookup yields CDR1 ENHRY and CDR2 SYGVKD. The CDR3 covers 12 residues. The CDR3: CAVGTGVSEAFF. The CDR3 DNA sequence: TGTGCCGTAGGAACAGGGGTCTCTGAAGCTTTCTTT.

V is TRBV5-1 and J is TRBJ2-1; 7 bases agree with TRBD1. V lost 5 bases to trimming and J lost 3 bases; unmatched junction nucleotides: 5. CDR3 length equals 14 residues. The V gene's germline CDR1 is SGHRS and CDR2 YFSETQ. The CDR3 sequence: CASRKGQSYNEQFF. The CDR3 DNA sequence: TGCGCCAGCAGGAAGGGACAGAGCTACAATGAGCAGTTCTTC. Variable domain in full (rest from reference TRBV5-1 and TRBJ2-1): KAGVTQTPRYLIKTRGQQVTLSCSPISGHRSVSWYQQTPGQGLQFLFEYFSETQRNKGNFPGRFSGRQFSNSRSEMNVSTLELGDSALYLCASRKGQSYNEQFFGPGTRLTVL.

This clone has just one count. This chain joins TRBV5-4 and TRBJ2-2; 15 nucleotides line up with TRBD2. Germline trimming cut 5 bases from V and 2 bases from J; bases unmatched to any gene: 4. The germline V gene has CDR1 SGHNT and CDR2 YYREEE (reference sequence). This CDR3 has 17 residues. The CDR3 DNA reads TGTGCCAGCAGGCCGGGACTAGCGGGGGGCAACACCGGGGAGCTGTTTTTT. Its translation is CASRPGLAGGNTGELFF.

V gene TRBV4-3 combines with J gene TRBJ2-3, with TRBD1 identical over 8 bases. CDR1 is LGHNA, CDR2 YSLEER, per germline. This CDR3 spans 17 amino acids. The trim removed 4 bases at V and 6 bases at J, leaving 15 bases unmatched. CDR3 DNA sequence: TGCGCCAGCAGCCCCTCAGTCGGGACAGGCTCCGGGGATACGCAGTATTTT. This gives the protein CASSPSVGTGSGDTQYF.

The chain combines TRBV11-1 with TRBJ2-1; the D is unclear. The CDR3 has 12 amino acids. The germline V gene encodes CDR1 SGHAT and CDR2 FQDESV (reference sequence). Trimming took off 5 bases at V and 6 bases at J, with 8 bases between the two ends. The CDR3 DNA reads TGTGCCAGCAGCCATGGGCCCAATGAGCAGTTCTTC. It codes for CASSHGPNEQFF.

J is TRBJ2-5 and V is TRBV4-3, with a weak D call TRBD2 (5 bases). Germline V gene lookup returns CDR1 LGHNA and CDR2 YSLEER. The CDR3 length is 15 residues. V was clipped by 8 bases and J by 5 bases, with 21 bases between them. The CDR3 loop is CASRLSGRLGETQYF. Written as DNA, the CDR3 is TGCGCCAGCCGACTATCTGGACGATTAGGGGAGACCCAGTACTTC.

V usage is TRBV11-1 and J usage is TRBJ2-7; 8 positions agree with TRBD2. Germline CDR1 is SGHAT and CDR2 is FQDESV (reference sequence). V dropped 5 bases and J dropped 0; count of bases not matched to a gene: 6. The CDR3 spans 15 residues. The DNA for the CDR3 is TGTGCCAGCAGCCCGATTGCGGGGGGCTCCTACGAGCAGTACTTC. Protein sequence: CASSPIAGGSYEQYF.

Only one count was recorded for this clone. The V gene is TRBV6-5, the J gene TRBJ2-2, with 10 bases lining up with TRBD2. CDR1 is MNHEY, CDR2 SVGAGI, per germline. This CDR3 comprises 12 residues. The junction had 1 base not matched to a gene; V was cut back by 10 bases and J by 5 bases. CDR3 nucleotide sequence: TGTGCCACTAGCGGGGGAACCGGGGAGCTGTTTTTT. Translating it yields CATSGGTGELFF.

V gene TRBV4-3 combines with J gene TRBJ2-5; no definite D call. V gave up 1 base and J gave up 5 bases, with 5 bases separating them. The germline CDR1 and CDR2 sequences are LGHNA and YSLEER. There are 12 residues in the CDR3. CDR3 protein: CASSQGRETQYF. The CDR3 DNA reads as TGCGCCAGCAGCCAAGGGCGGGAGACCCAGTACTTC.

This clone was counted between two and nine times. This sequence joins TRBV11-2 and TRBJ1-1; D remains ambiguous. Germline CDR1 SGHAT, CDR2 FQNNGV. This CDR3 is 15 amino acids long. The V end was cut by 6 bases, the J end by 3 bases, with 17 bases between. The CDR3 DNA sequence: TGTGCCAGCAGTCGCGGGCGGGGAGTGTACACTGAAGCTTTCTTT. Translated, it gives CASSRGRGVYTEAFF.

The chain recombines TRBV18 with TRBJ2-2; D is possibly TRBD1 (6 bases). The V and J ends lost 4 bases and 4 bases respectively, with 13 bases between them. This CDR3 comprises 15 residues. Germline-derived CDR1 and CDR2 are KGHSH and LQKENI. The CDR3: CASSQQGFGTGELFF. For the CDR3, the DNA is TGTGCCAGCTCACAACAGGGATTCGGCACCGGGGAGCTGTTTTTT.

The chain uses TRBV5-6 and TRBJ2-4, with 8 positions matching TRBD2. From germline, CDR1 is SGHDT and CDR2 YYEEEE. V dropped 4 bases and J dropped 6; count of bases not matched to a gene: 15. The CDR3 has 17 amino acids. DNA for the CDR3: TGTGCCAGCAGCCTCCGGACTACCGGGGGGGCCGTAAACATTCAGTACTTC. It is translated as CASSLRTTGGAVNIQYF.

The gene calls are TRBV4-1 and TRBJ2-1, with 9 bases fitting TRBD1. The CDR3 consists of 15 residues. Trimming at V came to 4 bases and at J to 1 base, leaving 2 bases not matched to a gene. CDR1 MGHRA and CDR2 YSYEKL come from the germline V gene. This CDR3 reads CASSPQGASYNEQFF. In nucleotides, the CDR3 is TGCGCCAGCAGCCCACAGGGGGCTTCCTACAATGAGCAGTTCTTC.

The chain uses TRBV18 and TRBJ1-1; TRBD1 matches 11 bases. Trimming at V came to 5 bases and at J to 3 bases, leaving 8 bases not matched to a gene. The CDR3 loop spans 16 amino acids. Germline CDR1 and CDR2: KGHSH and LQKENI. The CDR3 nucleotides read TGTGCCAGCTCAGCAGGACAGGGGGCGCGGGACACTGAAGCTTTCTTT. Its protein product is CASSAGQGARDTEAFF.

Written as DNA, the CDR3 is TGTGCCAGCAGCGTAAGCAGGGGTCACTATGGCTACACCTTC. Protein: CASSVSRGHYGYTF. V gene TRBV9 combines with J gene TRBJ1-2; TRBD1 might be the D (6 bases). The germline V gene encodes CDR1 SGDLS and CDR2 YYNGEE. Trimming cost V 1 base and J 3 bases, with 10 bases left between them. The CDR3 consists of 14 residues.

This sequence joins TRBV15 and TRBJ1-3; maybe TRBD1 (5 bases). V gave up 0 bases and J gave up 4 bases, with 10 bases separating them. This CDR3 is built from 15 residues. Germline V gene lookup returns CDR1 LNHNV and CDR2 YYDKDF (reference sequence). CDR3: CATSRDRVEGNTIYF. CDR3 nucleotide sequence: TGTGCCACCAGCAGAGACAGGGTGGAGGGAAACACCATATATTTT.

The chain joins TRBV10-3 to TRBJ2-5; TRBD2 matches at 14 bases. Germline CDR1 and CDR2: ENHRY and SYGVKD. The CDR3 contains 15 residues. V dropped 4 bases and J dropped 5; count of bases not matched to a gene: 3. Here the CDR3 reads CAISGGLAGVETQYF. CDR3 in DNA: TGTGCCATCAGTGGGGGACTAGCGGGGGTTGAGACCCAGTACTTC.

This chain connects TRBV5-4 to TRBJ1-6, with D possibly TRBD1 on 5 matching bases. The CDR3 is 14 amino acids. Germline lookup yields CDR1 SGHNT and CDR2 YYREEE (reference sequence). V dropped 4 bases and J dropped 12 bases, with 17 bases sitting between them. The CDR3 DNA sequence: TGTGCCAGCAGCCCGCGGGAGGGGCTTGAACCCCTCCACTTT. Translating gives CASSPREGLEPLHF. Variable domain in full (rest from reference TRBV5-4 and TRBJ1-6): ETGVTQSPTHLIKTRGQQVTLRCSSQSGHNTVSWYQQALGQGPQFIFQYYREEENGRGNFPPRFSGLQFPNYSSELNVNALELDDSALYLCASSPREGLEPLHFGNGTRLTVT.

This clone turned up a few times. The chain employs TRBV18 and TRBJ1-2, with D possibly being TRBD1 (6 bases). From germline, CDR1 is KGHSH and CDR2 LQKENI. V was shortened by 6 bases and J by 2 bases, with 16 bases between the two germline ends. This CDR3 comprises 15 residues. CDR3 amino acids: CASSPQGGGNYGYTF. Here the CDR3 DNA reads TGTGCCAGCTCCCCCCAGGGAGGGGGGAACTATGGCTACACCTTC. The full variable domain, its missing parts supplied by reference TRBV18 and TRBJ1-2, is NAGVMQNPRHLVRRRGQEARLRCSPMKGHSHVYWYRQLPEEGLKFMVYLQKENIIDESGMPKERFSAEFPKEGPSILRIQQVVRGDSAAYFCASSPQGGGNYGYTFGSGTRLTVV.

This rearrangement joins TRBV4-3 to TRBJ2-7; 10 nucleotides line up with TRBD1. The CDR3 is 16 amino acids. With V trimmed by 1 base and J by 5 bases, 8 bases remained unmatched. Germline CDR1 is LGHNA and CDR2 is YSLEER. CDR3 DNA: TGCGCCAGCAGCCAAGGGGCGGGACAGGGGTTTAACGAGCAGTACTTC. Translation: CASSQGAGQGFNEQYF.

The V gene is TRBV6-1, the J gene TRBJ1-2; 9 bases are shared with TRBD1. The germline gives CDR1 MNHNS, CDR2 SASEGT. J gave up 4 bases and V 4 bases, and 4 bases lay outside the gene matches. CDR3 length: 14 residues. The CDR3: CASSGTGVSYGYTF. As DNA, the CDR3 is TGTGCCAGCAGTGGGACAGGGGTTTCCTATGGCTACACCTTC.

The chain combines TRBV5-1 with TRBJ2-2; 11 bases map to TRBD1. CDR1 is SGHRS and CDR2 is YFSETQ in the germline V gene. The CDR3 is 15 residues long. The V segment lost 3 bases and the J segment 6 bases; nucleotides outside the gene matches: 4. The CDR3 DNA follows: TGCGCCAGCAGCTCCGGACAGGGGGCCCCCGGGGAGCTGTTTTTT. It encodes CASSSGQGAPGELFF.

J is TRBJ2-6 and V is TRBV2, with D possibly being TRBD1 (6 bases). V shed 2 bases and J shed 2 bases, with 7 bases lying between them. The CDR3 length is 15 residues. Germline V CDR1 and CDR2: SNHLY, FYNNEI. CDR3 sequence reads: CASSEQGTGANVLTF. CDR3 sequence (DNA): TGTGCCAGCAGTGAACAGGGGACTGGGGCCAACGTCCTGACTTTC.